This T cell receptor beta chain was retrieved from a study of radiotherapy plus CTLA-4 blockade in lung cancer. V lost 9 bases to trimming and J lost 5 bases, with 11 bases between them. The CDR3 consists of 11 residues. The germline gives CDR1 LNHDA, CDR2 SQIVND (reference sequence). Profiling relied on immunoSEQ multiplex PCR, and the TCRdb table lists in-frame clones only, not all of them. Of fewer than 75,000 clones in the sample, around nine tenths were seen once. The specimen was peripheral blood, collected from a patient treated with radiotherapy plus ipilimumab. J is TRBJ2-7 and V is TRBV19, with D possibly matching TRBD2 (6 bases). The TCR was taken from a human donor with non-small cell lung cancer that progressed on radiotherapy plus ipilimumab. As DNA, the CDR3 is TGTGCCAGCCGAGGCGGGGACGAGCAGTACTTC. This gives the protein CASRGGDEQYF. Combining the CDR3 with reference TRBV19 and TRBJ2-7 gives the whole variable domain DGGITQSPKYLFRKEGQNVTLSCEQNLNHDAMYWYRQDPGQGLRLIYYSQIVNDFQKGDIAEGYSVSREKKESFPLTVTSAQKNPTAFYLCASRGGDEQYFGPGTRLTVT.